The 11 T cell receptor beta chains below all came from one sample that was sequenced in a study of cytomegalovirus exposure and HLA in healthy donors. 13 Jbeta primers and 60 Vbeta primers were used for the PCR. Sequencing used immunoSEQ multiplex PCR; TCRdb keeps in-frame clones, though not all of them. The sample includes around 120,000 clones, 70% to 80% of them seen just once. Sample: PBMCs. The receptors were sampled from a man in his fifties in good health and CMV-seropositive.

The gene calls are TRBV9 and TRBJ1-4; 8 bases align to TRBD1. V was pared by 6 bases and J by 6 bases, with 10 bases of the junction left unmatched. The length of the CDR3 is 15 residues. Germline V gene data show CDR1 as SGDLS and CDR2 as YYNGEE. The CDR3 coding sequence is TGTGCCAGCAACTTCGCAGGGGGCGAAGATGAAAAACTGTTTTTT. Its protein product is CASNFAGGEDEKLFF.

In this sample, this clone turned up once. The V gene is TRBV4-1, the J gene TRBJ1-4; TRBD1 matches at 8 bases. The CDR3 totals 15 residues. The V segment lost 3 bases and the J segment 10 bases; nucleotides outside the gene matches: 10. CDR1 MGHRA and CDR2 YSYEKL come from the germline V gene. The CDR3 nucleotides read TGCGCCAGCAGCCAGGACCAGGGGGCAGGTCGAAAACTGTTTTTT. Translation: CASSQDQGAGRKLFF.

V is TRBV2 and J is TRBJ2-3; TRBD2 matches at 9 bases. Looked up from germline, CDR1 is SNHLY and CDR2 is FYNNEI. V lost 10 bases, J lost 4 bases, and 6 bases stayed unmatched. CDR3 length equals 13 residues. The CDR3 nucleotides read TGTGCCATCCCGGTAGCGGGGGCAGATACGCAGTATTTT. Its protein is CAIPVAGADTQYF. The whole variable domain, remainder taken from reference TRBV2 and TRBJ2-3, is EPEVTQTPSHQVTQMGQEVILRCVPISNHLYFYWYRQILGQKVEFLVSFYNNEISEKSEIFDDQFSVERPDGSNFTLKIRSTKLEDSAMYFCAIPVAGADTQYFGPGTRLTVL.

This clone was counted a few times. This chain connects TRBV7-9 to TRBJ1-4, with D tentatively TRBD1 (6 bases). The CDR3 runs to 14 residues. Trimming stripped 4 bases from V and 6 bases from J, with 12 bases between. Germline loops: CDR1 SEHNR, CDR2 FQNEAQ (reference sequence). CDR3 DNA: TGTGCCAGCAGCTATTCCGAGGGGGATGAAAAACTGTTTTTT. Translated: CASSYSEGDEKLFF. The full variable domain, its missing parts supplied by reference TRBV7-9 and TRBJ1-4, is DTGVSQNPRHKITKRGQNVTFRCDPISEHNRLYWYRQTLGQGPEFLTYFQNEAQLEKSRLLSDRFSAERPKGSFSTLEIQRTEQGDSAMYLCASSYSEGDEKLFFGSGTQLSVL.

This clone has just one count. The chain joins TRBV9 to TRBJ2-1; D remains ambiguous. The CDR3 loop spans 12 amino acids. V was trimmed by 3 bases and J by 5 bases, leaving 6 bases between them. Germline V gene lookup returns CDR1 SGDLS and CDR2 YYNGEE. The CDR3: CASSAQHNEQFF. CDR3 bases: TGTGCCAGCAGCGCACAGCACAATGAGCAGTTCTTC.

The chain joins TRBV5-1 to TRBJ2-5, with 7 bases aligning to TRBD2. Germline-derived CDR1 and CDR2 are SGHRS and YFSETQ. V shed 4 bases and J 5 bases; nucleotides not matched to a gene: 14. The CDR3 contains 16 residues. The CDR3 region has the DNA TGCGCCAGCAGCGATGGCCGGCTAGCGGAGGCGGAGACCCAGTACTTC. It codes for CASSDGRLAEAETQYF.

The gene calls are TRBV9 and TRBJ2-7, with D perhaps matching TRBD2 (7 bases). Trimming stripped 5 bases from V and 3 bases from J, with 18 bases between. Germline-derived CDR1 and CDR2 are SGDLS and YYNGEE. The CDR3 is 15 amino acids. The CDR3 coding sequence is TGTGCCAGCAGTGTTGGGGGGGCGCACGGCTACGAGCAGTACTTC. It yields the protein CASSVGGAHGYEQYF.

The chain joins TRBV5-1 to TRBJ2-1, with TRBD2 matching over 14 bases. Germline V lookup: CDR1 SGHRS, CDR2 YFSETQ. Trimming at V came to 0 bases and at J to 7 bases, leaving 12 bases not matched to a gene. CDR3 length: 19 amino acids. For the CDR3, the DNA is TGCGCCAGCAGCTTGGGATGGAGGACTAGCGGGGGGTCCGGGAATGAGCAGTTCTTC. Its protein is CASSLGWRTSGGSGNEQFF.

The genes are TRBV7-8 and TRBJ1-1; D is unresolved. There are 14 residues in the CDR3. CDR1 SGHVS and CDR2 FQNEAQ come from the germline V gene. Between the trimmed V and J ends, which lost 3 bases and 4 bases, there was a span of 12 bases. CDR3 sequence reads: CASSFKTVSTEAFF. CDR3 nucleotide sequence: TGTGCCAGCAGCTTTAAAACGGTTTCCACTGAAGCTTTCTTT.

V usage is TRBV28 and J usage is TRBJ2-1; 8 bases agree with TRBD1. The CDR3 totals 15 residues. J was trimmed by 4 bases and V by 6 bases; bases with no gene match: 8. Germline CDR1 MDHEN, CDR2 SYDVKM. CDR3 amino acids: CASRGDRGSYNEQFF. The CDR3 DNA reads TGTGCCAGCAGAGGCGACAGGGGCTCGTACAATGAGCAGTTCTTC.

This chain joins TRBV6-6 and TRBJ1-3, with D possibly matching TRBD1 (6 bases). This CDR3 spans 15 amino acids. The V and J ends lost 7 bases and 6 bases respectively, with 19 bases between them. Germline CDR1 reads MNHNY; CDR2 reads SVGAGI (reference sequence). The CDR3 nucleotides read TGTGCCAGCAACGCGTATCACAGGGATATAAACACCATATATTTT. As protein: CASNAYHRDINTIYF.